One sample yielded the 29 T cell receptor beta chains listed below, sequenced in a study of blood T cells in healthy people across ages. Primed by a sample-barcoded 5' primer and a J-beta primer mix, a second PCR proceeded for about 6 to 11 cycles. One entry per CDR3 protein results from TCRdb running MiXCR on the 5' RACE reads. The sample carries under 850,000 distinct CDR3 sequences, about 34% recorded once. The source material was blood. Receptor source: a man aged 18 to 35 in good health.

This clonotype was observed many times. CDR3 DNA: TGTGCCATCAGTGAGTTTAGGACAGGGGCCAACTATGGCTACACCTTC. This codes for CAISEFRTGANYGYTF. The chain recombines TRBV10-3 with TRBJ1-2, with 9 nucleotides matching TRBD1. Per germline, CDR1 ENHRY and CDR2 SYGVKD. Germline trimming cut 1 base from V and 2 bases from J; bases unmatched to any gene: 5. The CDR3 contains 16 residues.

J is TRBJ2-2 and V is TRBV6-5, with D perhaps given as TRBD1 or TRBD2 (5 bases each). Trimming cost V 2 bases and J 7 bases, with 14 bases left between them. The germline V gene has CDR1 MNHEY and CDR2 SVGAGI. CDR3 length equals 15 residues. DNA of the CDR3: TGTGCCAGCAGTTACGAGAGGTGGGGGAGCGGGGAGCTGTTTTTT. This sequence encodes CASSYERWGSGELFF.

V gene TRBV20-1 combines with J gene TRBJ1-6, with a weak D call TRBD1 (6 bases). The germline V and J ends were trimmed by 2 bases and 7 bases, with 15 bases remaining between them. There are 15 residues in the CDR3. Germline V gene sequence: CDR1 DFQATT, CDR2 SNEGSKA (reference sequence). The CDR3 coding sequence is TGCAGTGCTAGAAGGGGACAATTCAGAAATTCACCCCTCCACTTT. Translating gives CSARRGQFRNSPLHF.

The chain couples TRBV2 to TRBJ1-4, with 8 bases matching TRBD1. V gave up 8 bases and J gave up 5 bases; unmatched junction bases: 13. Germline V gives CDR1 SNHLY, CDR2 FYNNEI. The CDR3 extends over 16 amino acids. CDR3 amino acids: CASGIGAAGGNEKLFF. CDR3 nucleotides: TGTGCCAGCGGGATCGGGGCCGCAGGGGGCAATGAAAAACTGTTTTTT.

The sample holds many counts of this clonotype. The rearrangement links TRBV7-2 to TRBJ2-1; tentative D call: TRBD2 (5 bases). This CDR3 has 14 amino acids. The V gene lost 5 bases and the J gene lost 9 bases, with 17 bases spanning the gap. The germline V gene encodes CDR1 SGHTA and CDR2 FQGNSA. CDR3 sequence: CASSPVSLEGEQFF. The CDR3 region has the DNA TGTGCCAGCAGCCCAGTGTCACTTGAGGGTGAGCAGTTCTTC.

The chain uses TRBV4-2 and TRBJ2-1; D may be TRBD2 (5 bases). The V end was cut by 1 base, the J end by 7 bases, with 11 bases between. The CDR3 is made up of 14 amino acids. The germline gives CDR1 LGHNA, CDR2 YNFKEQ. The CDR3 nucleotides read TGTGCCAGCAGCCAAGGGGCACGAGGGAATGAGCAGTTCTTC. Protein: CASSQGARGNEQFF.

A remark on this clonotype: Possible read error: a much larger clone is one base away. This chain connects TRBV10-3 to TRBJ2-3; D unresolved. This CDR3 has 11 residues. Germline assignment: CDR1 ENHRY and CDR2 SYGVKD. This CDR3 is CAVSIGDTQYF. CDR3 DNA: TGTGCCGTCAGTATCGGGGATACGCAGTATTTT.

CDR3 region: CASSILGQAKNIQYF. DNA of the CDR3: TGTGCCAGTAGTATTTTGGGGCAAGCCAAAAACATTCAGTACTTC. This chain joins TRBV19 and TRBJ2-7; perhaps TRBD1 as D (5 bases). The J call may be wrong; the DNA end is better matched by TRBJ2-4. CDR1 is LNHDA and CDR2 is SQIVND in the germline V gene (reference sequence). This CDR3 spans 15 amino acids.

The sample holds many counts of this clonotype. This sequence joins TRBV29-1 and TRBJ2-1; the D is unclear. The CDR3 is 12 amino acids. CDR1 is SQVTM and CDR2 is ANQGSEA in the germline V gene. Trimming took 8 bases from V and 0 from J, leaving 8 bases between them. CDR3 sequence reads: CSSRVSYNEQFF. For the CDR3, the DNA is TGCAGCTCCCGGGTCTCCTACAATGAGCAGTTCTTC.

This clonotype showed up just a few times. The V call is TRBV20-1, the J call TRBJ2-5, with D maybe TRBD1 (6 bases). Germline V gene sequence: CDR1 DFQATT, CDR2 SNEGSKA (reference sequence). The CDR3 sequence is 13 residues long. V lost 7 bases and J 5 bases, leaving 17 bases between the germline ends. The CDR3 DNA sequence: TGCAGTGGCTCACAGGGCTCCATCGAGACCCAGTACTTC. Residues: CSGSQGSIETQYF.

This clonotype was counted many times. The rearrangement links TRBV5-5 to TRBJ1-2, with a tentative D call TRBD1 (5 bases). CDR3 size: 14 residues. Per germline, CDR1 SGHKS and CDR2 YYEKEE (reference sequence). The germline V and J ends were trimmed by 1 base and 4 bases, with 11 bases remaining between them. The CDR3 DNA sequence: TGTGCCAGCAGCTTGCCAGGGAACCCCTATGGCTACACCTTC. Translation gives CASSLPGNPYGYTF.

The J gene is TRBJ2-7, the V gene TRBV6-6, with a possible D match to TRBD2 (6 bases). The V end lost 5 bases, the J end lost 7 bases, and 15 bases lay between the germline ends. CDR1 is MNHNY, CDR2 SVGAGI, per germline (reference sequence). The CDR3 has 13 residues. The CDR3 DNA reads as TGTGCCAGCAGTCGGGACTTAACGGGGGAGCAGTACTTC. Its translation is CASSRDLTGEQYF.

The chain employs TRBV20-1 and TRBJ2-7; 7 bases line up with TRBD1. Germline CDR1 and CDR2: DFQATT and SNEGSKA (reference sequence). J gave up 3 bases and V 0 bases, and 5 bases lay outside the gene matches. The CDR3 sequence is 14 residues long. This CDR3 is CSARDRTGLYEQYF. The CDR3 region has the DNA TGCAGTGCTAGAGACCGGACAGGCCTCTACGAGCAGTACTTC.

With respect to this clonotype: A clone one base away is much larger, so this may be a read error. The chain has TRBV12-3 or TRBV12-4 and TRBJ1-2; a possible D gene is TRBD1 (5 bases). CDR3 size: 14 residues. With 5 bases removed from V and 4 bases from J, the gap between germline ends came to 14 bases. The CDR3 reads CASSPDGGGYGYTF. CDR3 DNA: TGTGCCAGCAGTCCGGACGGGGGTGGCTATGGCTACACCTTC.

The chain links TRBV10-3 to TRBJ2-1; 7 bases agree with TRBD1. This CDR3 region has 15 residues. Germline V gene lookup returns CDR1 ENHRY and CDR2 SYGVKD. After removal of 3 bases from V and 10 bases from J, the junction contained 12 bases not matched to a gene. CDR3 coding DNA: TGTGCCATCAGTGATATCCGACAGGGAAGATACGAGCAGTTCTTC. Encoded protein: CAISDIRQGRYEQFF.

CDR3 sequence (DNA): TGCGCCAGCAGCCAACGGACAGGGTTCACCGGGGAGCTGTTTTTT. This encodes CASSQRTGFTGELFF. V is TRBV4-1 and J is TRBJ2-2; TRBD1 aligns across 8 bases. The trim removed 2 bases at V and 4 bases at J, leaving 3 bases unmatched. The CDR3 is made up of 15 amino acids. Germline CDR1 reads MGHRA; CDR2 reads YSYEKL.

The table lists this clonotype with a few counts. The chain has TRBV7-9 and TRBJ2-1; 9 bases match TRBD1. The V gene's germline CDR1 is SEHNR and CDR2 FQNEAQ (reference sequence). This CDR3 comprises 15 residues. The junction had 4 bases not matched to a gene; V was cut back by 3 bases and J by 4 bases. Here the CDR3 reads CASSFLQGAYNEQFF. CDR3 DNA: TGTGCCAGCAGCTTCTTACAGGGGGCGTACAATGAGCAGTTCTTC.

This rearrangement joins TRBV5-1 to TRBJ1-1; a weak D match, TRBD1 (5 bases). The V end lost 0 bases, the J end lost 5 bases, and 11 bases lay between the germline ends. CDR3 length: 14 amino acids. Germline V gives CDR1 SGHRS, CDR2 YFSETQ. Written as DNA, the CDR3 is TGCGCCAGCAGCTTGGGGGGGTTCTCGACTGAAGCTTTCTTT. Translating it yields CASSLGGFSTEAFF.

This clonotype was counted only a few times. This sequence joins TRBV12-3 or TRBV12-4 and TRBJ2-7; D possibly uses TRBD1 or TRBD2 (5 bases each). The J call may be in error: the DNA end matches TRBJ2-5 better. The CDR3 is 17 amino acids. The CDR3 protein is CASSFGTGRGPLGTQYF. In DNA, the CDR3 is TGTGCCAGCAGCTTCGGTACGGGACGAGGGCCACTAGGGACCCAGTACTTC.

This sequence joins TRBV5-1 and TRBJ2-6, with no clear D. This CDR3 contains 17 residues. CDR1 and CDR2 from the germline V gene are SGHRS and YFSETQ. V was cut by 2 bases and J by 0 bases, with 12 bases left in between. This chain's CDR3 is CASSFSDGDSGANVLTF. The CDR3, as DNA: TGCGCCAGCAGCTTCTCGGACGGTGACTCTGGGGCCAACGTCCTGACTTTC.

This clonotype came up a few times. V usage is TRBV4-1 and J usage is TRBJ2-1; TRBD2 matches 9 bases. The trim removed 0 bases at V and 0 bases at J, leaving 12 bases unmatched. The V gene's germline CDR1 is MGHRA and CDR2 YSYEKL. The CDR3 has 20 residues. The CDR3 spells CASSQEIGPGRGGSYNEQFF. The CDR3 bases are TGCGCCAGCAGCCAAGAAATCGGGCCAGGGCGGGGGGGCTCCTACAATGAGCAGTTCTTC.

There are many counts of this clonotype. This chain joins TRBV4-1 and TRBJ1-2; TRBD1 agrees at 8 bases. The CDR3 covers 15 residues. Germline CDR1 is MGHRA and CDR2 is YSYEKL. The ends lost 0 bases at V and 8 bases at J; junction bases unmatched: 8. DNA of the CDR3: TGCGCCAGCAGCCAAGATGGGAGCAGGGGGCGAGGCTACACCTTC. Residues: CASSQDGSRGRGYTF.

In its sample, this clonotype was seen a few times. The rearrangement links TRBV5-1 to TRBJ1-4; the D is unclear. The germline gives CDR1 SGHRS, CDR2 YFSETQ. The CDR3 extends over 14 amino acids. The V gene lost 9 bases and the J gene lost 3 bases, with 15 bases spanning the gap. The DNA for the CDR3 is TGCGCCACCCGAGGCGGGGAGGCTAATGAAAAACTGTTTTTT. Amino acids: CATRGGEANEKLFF. The full variable domain, completed using reference TRBV5-1 and TRBJ1-4, is KAGVTQTPRYLIKTRGQQVTLSCSPISGHRSVSWYQQTPGQGLQFLFEYFSETQRNKGNFPGRFSGRQFSNSRSEMNVSTLELGDSALYLCATRGGEANEKLFFGSGTQLSVL.

On this clonotype itself: A much larger clone sits a single nucleotide away, making a read error possible. The rearrangement joins TRBV7-9 to TRBJ2-6; no clear D gene. Germline values: CDR1 SEHNR, CDR2 FQNEAQ (reference sequence). The CDR3 consists of 16 residues. CDR3 nucleotide sequence: TGTGTCAGCAGCTTAAAACGGTACTCTGGGGCCAACGTCCTGACTTTC. Its protein product is CVSSLKRYSGANVLTF. The full variable domain, in which reference TRBV7-9 and TRBJ2-6 provide the parts outside the CDR3, is DTGVSQNPRHKITKRGQNVTFRCDPISEHNRLYWYRQTLGQGPEFLTYFQNEAQLEKSRLLSDRFSAERPKGSFSTLEIQRTEQGDSAMYLCVSSLKRYSGANVLTFGAGSRLTVL.

J is TRBJ1-5 and V is TRBV15, with TRBD1 matching over 7 bases. CDR3 length: 16 amino acids. Germline values: CDR1 LNHNV, CDR2 YYDKDF (reference sequence). V lost 5 bases, J lost 5 bases, and 12 bases stayed unmatched. CDR3 region: CATSQGTALIDQPQHF. Here the CDR3 DNA reads TGTGCCACCAGCCAGGGGACAGCACTTATCGATCAGCCCCAGCATTTT.

The V call is TRBV30, the J call TRBJ2-1; D unclear. This CDR3 region has 13 residues. The germline V gene has CDR1 GTSNPN and CDR2 SVGIG (reference sequence). Trimming pared 2 bases from V and 5 bases from J, leaving 10 bases between. The CDR3 loop reads CAWSSRVNNEQFF. Here the CDR3 DNA reads TGTGCCTGGAGTTCTAGGGTGAACAATGAGCAGTTCTTC.

This clonotype showed up just a few times. The chain links TRBV5-1 to TRBJ1-2, with a weak D call TRBD1 (5 bases). CDR1 and CDR2 from the germline V gene are SGHRS and YFSETQ. This CDR3 comprises 19 residues. The V gene lost 0 bases and the J gene lost 2 bases, with 23 bases spanning the gap. The CDR3 nucleotides are TGCGCCAGCAGCTTGGGTTCAGGAGGCGTGAGGGGTCGAAACTATGGCTACACCTTC. It translates to CASSLGSGGVRGRNYGYTF.

This sequence joins TRBV19 and TRBJ1-4, with TRBD1 matching 9 bases. The CDR3 spans 15 residues. V was clipped by 5 bases and J by 5 bases; unmatched bases: 6. From germline, CDR1 is LNHDA and CDR2 SQIVND (reference sequence). CDR3 sequence reads: CASSERTGANEKLFF. The CDR3 region has the DNA TGTGCCAGTAGTGAGAGGACAGGGGCGAATGAAAAACTGTTTTTT.

This clonotype has only a few counts. The V call is TRBV4-2, the J call TRBJ2-7; a possible D gene is TRBD2 (6 bases). This CDR3 contains 15 residues. The germline CDR1 and CDR2 sequences are LGHNA and YNFKEQ. The germline V and J ends were trimmed by 6 bases and 3 bases, with 18 bases remaining between them. The CDR3 spells CASRQGGGDLYEQYF. CDR3 nucleotide sequence: TGTGCCAGCAGGCAGGGAGGCGGGGACCTCTACGAGCAGTACTTC.